Below are 10 T cell receptor beta chains sequenced from a single sample in a study of T cells in localized non-small cell lung cancer (dated by TCRdb to 2020 to 2022). The library was produced with the immunoSEQ multiplex PCR assay. Not all clones reach the TCRdb copy of this immuneACCESS table, which keeps in-frame sequences only. Checked studies attribute under half of the gap to unresolved V genes and leave the rest unexplained. The sample records around 1,300 clones, just under 20% of which are singletons. Under 8.5% of the sample comes from the top ten. This material consisted of normal lung tissue next to the tumor, taken before any cancer treatment. The receptors derive from a man between 40 and 70 years old with stage I lung adenocarcinoma.

This clone was seen more than once but under ten times. The chain joins TRBV11-3 to TRBJ1-5, with D unclear. Germline CDR1 is SGHNT and CDR2 is YENEEA. This CDR3 spans 15 amino acids. V was shortened by 1 base and J by 4 bases, with 11 bases between the two germline ends. The CDR3 loop is CASSLGGRRNQPQHF. Written as DNA, the CDR3 is TGTGCCAGCAGCTTAGGAGGCAGGAGGAATCAGCCCCAGCATTTT.

The rearrangement joins TRBV6-8 to TRBJ2-2; D ambiguous. Deletions cut 2 bases from V and 4 bases from J, with 5 bases between. Germline V CDR1 and CDR2: MNHGY, SAAAGT. This CDR3 region has 13 residues. CDR3 bases: TGTGCCAGCAGTTACAGGGTCACCGGGGAGCTGTTTTTT. This sequence encodes CASSYRVTGELFF.

The CDR3 bases are TGTGCCAGCAGTTACTCGGACAGGGATACGCAGTATTTT. Translation gives CASSYSDRDTQYF. V gene TRBV6-8 combines with J gene TRBJ2-3; 7 nucleotides match TRBD1. This CDR3 is 13 amino acids long. CDR1 MNHGY and CDR2 SAAAGT come from the germline V gene. V shed 0 bases and J 6 bases; nucleotides not matched to a gene: 0.

The rearrangement links TRBV15 to TRBJ1-2, with D possibly being TRBD1 (6 bases). CDR1 is LNHNV and CDR2 is YYDKDF in the germline V gene (reference sequence). The CDR3 is 15 amino acids. Trimming left V 3 bases short and J 4 bases short, with 15 bases between. Here the CDR3 DNA reads TGTGCCACCAGCAGTCGACAGGCAAACCTCTATGGCTACACCTTC. This encodes CATSSRQANLYGYTF.

This clone has only a few counts. The V call is TRBV11-3, the J call TRBJ2-5, with 9 bases matching TRBD1. V was pared by 5 bases and J by 4 bases, with 8 bases of the junction left unmatched. The CDR3 consists of 15 residues. The germline gives CDR1 SGHNT, CDR2 YENEEA. The CDR3 region is CASSHRQGGRETQYF. Here the CDR3 DNA reads TGTGCCAGCAGCCACCGACAGGGGGGAAGAGAGACCCAGTACTTC.

The CDR3 nucleotides are TGTGCCAGCAGACCTCAGGGGGCTACTAATGAAAAACTGTTTTTT. Protein product: CASRPQGATNEKLFF. The chain recombines TRBV27 with TRBJ1-4; 8 bases are a match to TRBD1. The ends lost 6 bases at V and 2 bases at J; junction bases unmatched: 5. The CDR3 sequence is 15 residues long. The germline V gene has CDR1 MNHEY and CDR2 SMNVEV (reference sequence).

In this sample, this clone turned up a few times. The chain carries TRBV19 and TRBJ1-2; tentative D call: TRBD1 (6 bases). Trimming cost V 7 bases and J 3 bases, with 12 bases left between them. Germline CDR1 LNHDA, CDR2 SQIVND (reference sequence). This CDR3 is built from 13 residues. The DNA of the CDR3 is TGTGCCAGTACCCTGGGGGCGGACTATGGCTACACCTTC. The encoded protein is CASTLGADYGYTF.

This clone is medium-sized. The gene calls are TRBV11-3 and TRBJ2-7, with D perhaps matching TRBD2 (7 bases). The CDR3 totals 14 residues. Per the germline V gene, CDR1 is SGHNT and CDR2 is YENEEA. Trimming cost V 5 bases and J 4 bases, with 15 bases left between them. The CDR3 protein is CASSLRGGRYEQYF. CDR3 DNA: TGTGCCAGCAGCCTCCGCGGGGGCAGGTACGAGCAGTACTTC.

The J gene is TRBJ2-1, the V gene TRBV28; 7 nucleotides align to TRBD2. From germline, CDR1 is MDHEN and CDR2 SYDVKM. The V and J ends lost 7 bases and 0 bases, in that order; junction bases with no gene match: 6. The CDR3 contains 15 residues. As DNA, the CDR3 is TGTGCCAGCAACTTGAGACTAGCCTCCTACAATGAGCAGTTCTTC. Residues: CASNLRLASYNEQFF.

In its sample, this clone was seen a few times. CDR3 sequence: CASTDIGGAGTEAFF. The CDR3 nucleotides are TGTGCCAGCACCGACATAGGGGGCGCAGGGACTGAAGCTTTCTTT. This rearrangement joins TRBV28 to TRBJ1-1; 7 bases map to TRBD1. The CDR3 extends over 15 amino acids. V lost 7 bases to trimming and J lost 5 bases; unmatched junction nucleotides: 13. Per germline, CDR1 MDHEN and CDR2 SYDVKM. Full variable domain (rest looked up from reference TRBV28 and TRBJ1-1): DVKVTQSSRYLVKRTGEKVFLECVQDMDHENMFWYRQDPGLGLRLIYFSYDVKMKEKGDIPEGYSVSREKKERFSLILESASTNQTSMYLCASTDIGGAGTEAFFGQGTRLTVV.